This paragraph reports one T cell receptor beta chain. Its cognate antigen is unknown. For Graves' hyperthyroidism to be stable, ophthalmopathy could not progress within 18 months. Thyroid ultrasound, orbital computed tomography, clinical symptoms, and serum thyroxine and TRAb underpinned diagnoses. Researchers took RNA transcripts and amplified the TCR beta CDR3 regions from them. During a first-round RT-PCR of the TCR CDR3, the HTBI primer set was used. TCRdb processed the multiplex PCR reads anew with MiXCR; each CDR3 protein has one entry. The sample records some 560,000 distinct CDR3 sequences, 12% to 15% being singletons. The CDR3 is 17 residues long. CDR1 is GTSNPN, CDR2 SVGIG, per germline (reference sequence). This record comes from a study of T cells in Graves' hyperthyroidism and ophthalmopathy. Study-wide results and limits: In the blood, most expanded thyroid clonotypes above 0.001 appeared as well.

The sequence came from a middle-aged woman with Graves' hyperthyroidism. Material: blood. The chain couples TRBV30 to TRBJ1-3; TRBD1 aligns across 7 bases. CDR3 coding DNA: TGTGCGGCGGGGGACCTTGGGGACAGTGACTCTGGAAACACCATATATTTT. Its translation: CAAGDLGDSDSGNTIYF.